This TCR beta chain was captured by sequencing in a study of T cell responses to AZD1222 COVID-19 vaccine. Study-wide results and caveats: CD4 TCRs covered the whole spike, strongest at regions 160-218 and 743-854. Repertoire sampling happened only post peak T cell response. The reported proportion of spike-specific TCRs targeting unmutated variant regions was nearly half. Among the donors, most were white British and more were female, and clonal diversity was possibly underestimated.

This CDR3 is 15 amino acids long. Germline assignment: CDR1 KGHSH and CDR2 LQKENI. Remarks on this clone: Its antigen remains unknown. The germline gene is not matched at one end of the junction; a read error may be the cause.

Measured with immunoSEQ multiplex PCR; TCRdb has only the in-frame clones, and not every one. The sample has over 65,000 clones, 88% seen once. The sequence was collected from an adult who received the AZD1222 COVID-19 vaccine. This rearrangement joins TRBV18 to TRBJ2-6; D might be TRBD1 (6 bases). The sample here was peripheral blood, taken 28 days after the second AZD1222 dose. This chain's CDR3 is CASSPEGGGTNVLTF. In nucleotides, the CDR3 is TGTGCCAGCTCACCAGAAGGGGGTGGGACCAACGTCCTGACTTTC.